This T cell receptor beta chain originates from a study of Graves' ophthalmopathy and Graves' hyperthyroidism. RNA transcripts provided the template for amplifying TCR beta CDR3 regions. HTBI primers primed a first-round RT-PCR, and a second-round multiplex PCR followed. Each CDR3 protein is one row after TCRdb ran MiXCR on the multiplex PCR reads. This repertoire shows over a million distinct CDR3 sequences, about two fifths found once; its top ten account for roughly 11%. This clonotype was found many times. Its antigen is currently unknown. Notes on the study in general: The model's ophthalmopathy progression predictions had around 64% sensitivity and roughly 72% specificity. Cross-validated, the 13-signature model showed 87.88%/81.08% sensitivity/specificity, and 80%/75% in the test set.

The trim removed 1 base at V and 6 bases at J, leaving 2 bases unmatched. The CDR3 loop spans 13 amino acids. Newly diagnosed hyperthyroidism donors, aged 18 to 65, duration under 2 months. Patients were excluded if they had other autoimmune diseases or uncontrolled infections, and likewise if pregnancy or lactation applied. The genes are TRBV12-3 or TRBV12-4 and TRBJ2-5; 7 bases match TRBD1. What was sequenced was peripheral blood or thyroid tissue (not recorded which). The sequence came from an adult man with Graves' hyperthyroidism. CDR3 region: CASSLVGGKTQYF. The CDR3 coding sequence is TGTGCCAGCAGTTTAGTAGGGGGCAAGACCCAGTACTTC.